These T cell receptor beta chains were read from a single sample in a study of blood T cell repertoires in COVID-19. Sequenced by immunoSEQ multiplex PCR; TCRdb stores in-frame clones only, minus some. Of 200,000 to 300,000 clones in the sample, 82% were seen once. What was sequenced was peripheral blood. These receptors came from a woman in her sixties or seventies with active or convalescent COVID-19. Both conserved end residues are part of each CDR3. The D gene is left open where the match is weak. A clone size is listed for some rows: how often the clone was seen (once, few, many), or a class if it is expanded.

cdr3_nt cdr3_aa v_call clone_size cdr3_length d_call j_call
TGTGCCATCAGTGAGTCAACAGGGGCATCTGGAAACACCATATATTTT CAISESTGASGNTIYF TRBV10-3 . 16 TRBD1 TRBJ1-3
TGTGCCAGCTCACCACCTGGGACTCCGGAGACCCAGTACTTC CASSPPGTPETQYF TRBV18 . 14 . TRBJ2-5
TGTGCCAGCAGCTCAAAACAGGGGGCGCAGACTGAAGCTTTCTTT CASSSKQGAQTEAFF TRBV7-6 few 15 TRBD1 TRBJ1-1
TGTGCCAGCAGTGAAATGAGTGGCGGGGCCTGGGAGACCCAGTACTTC CASSEMSGGAWETQYF TRBV6-1 . 16 . TRBJ2-5
TGTGCCAGTAGTATTAGACTAGCGGGGTTCTACGAGCAGTACTTC CASSIRLAGFYEQYF TRBV19 . 15 TRBD2 TRBJ2-7
TGTGCCAGCAGCTTAGACGGAGGGGTTGAAAAACTGTTTTTT CASSLDGGVEKLFF TRBV7-9 . 14 . TRBJ1-4
TGTGCCAGCAGGCAACAGGGGGGGAACACTGAAGCTTTCTTT CASRQQGGNTEAFF TRBV28 . 14 TRBD1 TRBJ1-1
TGTGCCAGCAGAGGGGGGGACAGGGGGCCGGAGACCCAGTACTTC CASRGGDRGPETQYF TRBV6-5 . 15 TRBD1 TRBJ2-5
TGTGCCAGCAGCTTAAGGGGTTTAGGACAGGGGACTGGCTACACCTTC CASSLRGLGQGTGYTF TRBV7-3 once 16 TRBD1 TRBJ1-2
TGTGCCAGCAGTGTGGACAGGGTTGGATCACCCCTCCACTTT CASSVDRVGSPLHF TRBV6-2/TRBV6-3 . 14 TRBD1 TRBJ1-6
TGTGCCAGCAGCCCGCGGACAGGGGAGAACACCGGGGAGCTGTTTTTT CASSPRTGENTGELFF TRBV7-3 . 16 TRBD1 TRBJ2-2
TGCGCCAGCAGCGGAGGGGACAGGGGCCACGAGCAGTACTTC CASSGGDRGHEQYF TRBV5-1 . 14 TRBD1 TRBJ2-7
TGTGCCTGTACAGAGACAGGGGTAGGCTATGGCTACACCTTC CACTETGVGYGYTF TRBV30 . 14 TRBD1 TRBJ1-2
TGTGCCAGCAGCTTCCTACCCGAGACCCAGTACTTC CASSFLPETQYF TRBV5-4 . 12 . TRBJ2-5
TGTGCCAGCAGTTTATATGGGCAGACCTATGGCTACACCTTC CASSLYGQTYGYTF TRBV28 . 14 . TRBJ1-2
TGTGCCAGCAGTGAACGGTCCTATGGCTACACCTTC CASSERSYGYTF TRBV2 . 12 . TRBJ1-2
TGTGCCAGCAGTGAATGGGGGGGGACACAAGAGACCCAGTACTTC CASSEWGGTQETQYF TRBV6-1 . 15 . TRBJ2-5
TGTGCCAGCAGTTACGAAGGGGTCTACGAGCAGTACTTC CASSYEGVYEQYF TRBV6-5 . 13 . TRBJ2-7